Following are 3 T cell receptor beta chains from one sample sequenced in a study of radiotherapy plus CTLA-4 blockade in lung cancer. Libraries were prepared by immunoSEQ multiplex PCR; TCRdb keeps only in-frame clonotypes and omits some of them. The table records roughly 100,000 clones, more than 75% of them present only once. The sample in question was peripheral blood, obtained from a patient treated with radiotherapy plus ipilimumab. The origin of the receptors is a human donor with non-small cell lung cancer that progressed on radiotherapy plus ipilimumab. Some clones in this sample may be carry-over from other donors' samples.

The sample holds one count of this clone. V is TRBV6-1 and J is TRBJ2-7, with unresolved D. Per germline, CDR1 MNHNS and CDR2 SASEGT. The CDR3 spans 14 residues. The V and J ends lost 6 bases and 2 bases respectively, with 14 bases between them. The CDR3 region has the DNA TGTGCCAGCAGCACACTCCAGGCGACCTACGAGCAGTACTTC. Amino acid sequence: CASSTLQATYEQYF.

The V gene is TRBV11-2, the J gene TRBJ2-7; 11 bases are shared with TRBD1. Per germline, CDR1 SGHAT and CDR2 FQNNGV. The CDR3 covers 17 residues. The junction had 7 bases not matched to a gene; V was cut back by 1 base and J by 2 bases. The CDR3 spells CASSLGGTGGVPYEQYF. The CDR3 DNA is TGTGCCAGCAGCTTAGGCGGGACAGGGGGGGTGCCCTACGAGCAGTACTTC.

This chain connects TRBV27 to TRBJ2-3; D perhaps matches TRBD2 (6 bases). The CDR3 has 14 residues. CDR1 is MNHEY, CDR2 SMNVEV, per germline (reference sequence). Trimming removed 5 bases from V and 0 bases from J, with 9 bases in between. As DNA, the CDR3 is TGTGCCAGCAGTAAGGGGACTAGCACAGATACGCAGTATTTT. Encoded protein: CASSKGTSTDTQYF.